Following are 11 T cell receptor beta chains from one sample sequenced in a study of T-cell reconstitution after alpha-beta-depleted transplantation in children listed by TCRdb under 2016. The treatment or condition label on this specimen signifies: allogeneic hematopoietic cell transplantation with graft depleted of TCRalphabeta T cells and CD19 B cells. The library came from PCR. TCRdb records Illumina HiSeq 2500 as the sequencer. TCR library preparation used molecular barcoding, with unique molecular identifiers applied to normalize quantification of the TCRbeta repertoire. TCRdb trimmed the raw reads at Q25, called clones with MiXCR and kept productive beta chains. Entries that share a CDR3 protein sequence are merged under the most common genes and DNA. The sample profile shows about 580,000 distinct CDR3 sequences; 20% to 25% of them were found once. Clones ranked in the top ten supply roughly 14% of the sample.

Specimen: PBMCs, mostly from graft donor cells, collected 360 days after TCRalphabeta/CD19-depleted stem cell transplant. These receptors all come from a boy in the first two years of life who had a stem cell transplant for acute myeloid leukemia, so the T cells may come from the graft donor.

The chain couples TRBV20-1 to TRBJ2-5; D unresolved. The CDR3 runs to 11 residues. The ends were cut back, 8 bases at V and 1 base at J, with 8 bases in the middle. Per germline, CDR1 DFQATT and CDR2 SNEGSKA (reference sequence). The CDR3 spells CSSPGQETQYF. The DNA for the CDR3 is TGCAGTAGTCCGGGCCAAGAGACCCAGTACTTC.

This clonotype was seen at least ten times. The chain combines TRBV18 with TRBJ2-5; 7 nucleotides align to TRBD1. The CDR3 is made up of 14 amino acids. CDR1 and CDR2 from the germline V gene are KGHSH and LQKENI. V shed 3 bases, J shed 2 bases, and the junction held 3 bases outside the gene matches. CDR3 coding DNA: TGTGCCAGCTCACCTCCGGGACAGCAAGAGACCCAGTACTTC. Translation gives CASSPPGQQETQYF.

The chain combines TRBV20-1 with TRBJ2-7; D is possibly TRBD2 (5 bases). CDR1 DFQATT and CDR2 SNEGSKA come from the germline V gene (reference sequence). The V end lost 0 bases, the J end lost 4 bases, and 19 bases lay between the germline ends. CDR3 size: 16 residues. The CDR3 region is CSARDLGLGVIYEQYV. Written as DNA, the CDR3 is TGCAGTGCTAGAGATCTGGGCCTCGGGGTCATATACGAGCAGTACGTC.

This chain connects TRBV7-2 to TRBJ2-1, with TRBD1 as a possible D gene (5 bases). Trimming pared 1 base from V and 7 bases from J, leaving 11 bases between. CDR3 size: 14 residues. Per germline, CDR1 SGHTA and CDR2 FQGNSA. The CDR3 is CASSLGRDRNEQFF. In DNA form, the CDR3 reads TGTGCCAGCAGCTTAGGCAGGGATAGAAATGAGCAGTTCTTC.

In this sample, this clonotype turned up many times. V gene TRBV20-1 combines with J gene TRBJ1-1; D gene uncertain. There are 13 residues in the CDR3. Per germline, CDR1 DFQATT and CDR2 SNEGSKA (reference sequence). Deletions cut 1 base from V and 0 bases from J, with 6 bases between. The DNA for the CDR3 is TGCAGTGCTAGAGGGGTTCTGAACACTGAAGCTTTCTTT. Protein: CSARGVLNTEAFF.

This clonotype was counted ten times or more. This chain connects TRBV20-1 to TRBJ2-7, with 10 bases matching TRBD1. Germline values: CDR1 DFQATT, CDR2 SNEGSKA (reference sequence). The CDR3 sequence is 13 residues long. J lost 3 bases, V lost 3 bases, and 2 bases had no gene match. CDR3 in DNA: TGCAGTGCTAGGGGGACAGGGGTCTACGAGCAGTACTTC. This encodes CSARGTGVYEQYF.

This clonotype was counted ten times or more. This sequence joins TRBV20-1 and TRBJ1-1, with D unresolved. The length of the CDR3 is 13 residues. The germline V and J ends were trimmed by 5 bases and 2 bases, with 12 bases remaining between them. Germline CDR1 DFQATT, CDR2 SNEGSKA (reference sequence). CDR3 loop: CSAPDNGNTEAFF. The CDR3 DNA reads TGCAGTGCTCCCGACAACGGAAACACTGAAGCTTTCTTT.

The gene calls are TRBV18 and TRBJ2-3; 8 nucleotides match TRBD2. V was pared by 5 bases and J by 4 bases, with 8 bases of the junction left unmatched. The CDR3 is 15 amino acids. Germline CDR1 and CDR2: KGHSH and LQKENI. The DNA for the CDR3 is TGTGCCAGCTCATCCTTCGCGGGGGGCGCAGATACGCAGTATTTT. Protein sequence: CASSSFAGGADTQYF.

This clonotype occurred a few times. This rearrangement joins TRBV4-3 to TRBJ1-2, with D tentatively TRBD1 (6 bases). The CDR3 contains 16 residues. V was clipped by 2 bases and J by 2 bases, with 15 bases between them. The V gene's germline CDR1 is LGHNA and CDR2 YSLEER. The chain's CDR3 is CASSQSLQGWNYGYTF. In nucleotides, the CDR3 is TGCGCCAGCAGCCAAAGCTTACAGGGTTGGAACTATGGCTACACCTTC.

The chain links TRBV7-2 to TRBJ2-1; D call uncertain. Trimming removed 2 bases from V and 9 bases from J, with 2 bases in between. The CDR3 runs 10 residues. CDR1 is SGHTA, CDR2 FQGNSA, per germline. CDR3 in amino acids: CASSLFEQFF. CDR3 bases: TGTGCCAGCAGCTTATTTGAGCAGTTCTTC. The full variable domain, completed using reference TRBV7-2 and TRBJ2-1, is GAGVSQSPSNKVTEKGKDVELRCDPISGHTALYWYRQSLGQGLEFLIYFQGNSAPDKSGLPSDRFSAERTGGSVSTLTIQRTQQEDSAVYLCASSLFEQFFGPGTRLTVL.

A few counts support this clonotype. The chain has TRBV9 and TRBJ2-4; 9 bases line up with TRBD1. Germline V gene sequence: CDR1 SGDLS, CDR2 YYNGEE. V dropped 2 bases and J dropped 6; count of bases not matched to a gene: 9. The CDR3 covers 16 residues. CDR3 loop: CASSVGPTGGINIQYF. The CDR3 coding sequence is TGTGCCAGCAGCGTGGGGCCCACAGGGGGCATAAACATTCAGTACTTC. Full variable domain (rest looked up from reference TRBV9 and TRBJ2-4): DSGVTQTPKHLITATGQRVTLRCSPRSGDLSVYWYQQSLDQGLQFLIQYYNGEERAKGNILERFSAQQFPDLHSELNLSSLELGDSALYFCASSVGPTGGINIQYFGAGTRLSVL.